One sample yielded the 15 T cell receptor beta chains listed below, sequenced in a study of T cell responses to AZD1222 COVID-19 vaccine. Produced via immunoSEQ multiplex PCR; TCRdb's table is partial and in-frame only. Found here are about 150,000 clones, approximately 91% of them singletons; the top ten hold approximately 7.2%. This specimen consisted of peripheral blood, obtained after recovery from COVID-19. The receptor source for this set is an adult who had recovered from COVID-19.

The chain recombines TRBV7-6 with TRBJ1-2, with 8 bases that match TRBD1. The CDR3 runs to 16 residues. The germline V gene encodes CDR1 SGHVS and CDR2 FNYEAQ. The ends lost 1 base at V and 3 bases at J; junction bases unmatched: 7. In DNA form, the CDR3 reads TGTGCCAGCAGCTTAGGGGCAGGGGGCGATGACTATGGCTACACCTTC. Its translation: CASSLGAGGDDYGYTF.

The chain combines TRBV5-1 with TRBJ2-7, with 8 bases lining up with TRBD2. The ends lost 4 bases at V and 4 bases at J; junction bases unmatched: 7. CDR1 is SGHRS, CDR2 YFSETQ, per germline. This CDR3 has 14 amino acids. In DNA form, the CDR3 reads TGCGCCAGCAGCCTTAGCGGGGAGCCTTACGAGCAGTACTTC. It translates to CASSLSGEPYEQYF.

This clone was seen just once. V is TRBV15 and J is TRBJ2-2; 7 bases are a match to TRBD2. This CDR3 region has 17 residues. With 0 bases clipped from V and 6 bases from J, the junction kept 10 bases outside the gene matches. Germline V lookup: CDR1 LNHNV, CDR2 YYDKDF (reference sequence). The CDR3 DNA reads TGTGCCACCAGCAGAGATCTTCTAGCGGTGGGTCCCGGGGAGCTGTTTTTT. Protein product: CATSRDLLAVGPGELFF.

This sequence joins TRBV5-6 and TRBJ1-2; TRBD1 matches at 7 bases. Trimming cost V 3 bases and J 6 bases; bases outside gene matches: 8. The CDR3 is made up of 14 amino acids. CDR1 and CDR2 from the germline V gene are SGHDT and YYEEEE. CDR3 nucleotide sequence: TGTGCCAGCAGCTCACGCAGGGGGGTGGATGGCTACACCTTC. Translation gives CASSSRRGVDGYTF. The variable domain in full, completed from reference TRBV5-6 and TRBJ1-2, reads DAGVTQSPTHLIKTRGQQVTLRCSPKSGHDTVSWYQQALGQGPQFIFQYYEEEERQRGNFPDRFSGHQFPNYSSELNVNALLLGDSALYLCASSSRRGVDGYTFGSGTRLTVV.

V and J are TRBV7-9 and TRBJ1-6; the D is unclear. CDR1 is SEHNR, CDR2 FQNEAQ, per germline (reference sequence). The CDR3 runs 15 residues. The V gene lost 5 bases and the J gene lost 5 bases, with 13 bases spanning the gap. Here the CDR3 reads CASSPLWLDNSPLHF. The CDR3 DNA reads as TGTGCCAGCAGCCCCTTATGGTTGGATAATTCACCCCTCCACTTT.

The chain joins TRBV6-5 to TRBJ2-2, with a possible D match to TRBD1 (6 bases). V lost 6 bases to trimming and J lost 1 base, with 12 bases between them. This CDR3 region has 15 residues. Germline CDR1 and CDR2: MNHEY and SVGAGI. CDR3 amino acids: CASRKWTENTGELFF. The DNA for the CDR3 is TGTGCCAGCAGAAAGTGGACAGAGAACACCGGGGAGCTGTTTTTT.

The gene calls are TRBV27 and TRBJ1-6; D uncertain. CDR3 length: 14 amino acids. Deletions cut 5 bases from V and 7 bases from J, with 12 bases between. The germline CDR1 and CDR2 sequences are MNHEY and SMNVEV (reference sequence). CDR3 in amino acids: CASSLIGENSPLHF. CDR3 coding DNA: TGTGCCAGCAGTCTGATAGGCGAAAATTCACCCCTCCACTTT.

The V and J genes are TRBV5-5 and TRBJ2-5; D is undetermined. The CDR3 has 14 amino acids. CDR1 is SGHKS and CDR2 is YYEKEE in the germline V gene (reference sequence). With 3 bases removed from V and 2 bases from J, the gap between germline ends came to 11 bases. The CDR3 loop is CASSSGLMQETQYF. DNA of the CDR3: TGTGCCAGCAGCTCCGGGCTCATGCAAGAGACCCAGTACTTC.

This chain joins TRBV2 and TRBJ2-7; tentatively, D is TRBD1 (6 bases). The CDR3 consists of 16 residues. Germline V gives CDR1 SNHLY, CDR2 FYNNEI. V gave up 3 bases and J gave up 6 bases, with 21 bases separating them. The CDR3 is CASSDLRQGPSGEQYF. Here the CDR3 DNA reads TGTGCCAGCAGTGACCTCAGGCAGGGGCCTTCGGGCGAGCAGTACTTC.

V usage is TRBV6-5 and J usage is TRBJ2-2, with D uncertain. The germline V and J ends were trimmed by 6 bases and 6 bases, with 11 bases remaining between them. From germline, CDR1 is MNHEY and CDR2 SVGAGI. The CDR3 extends over 13 amino acids. CDR3 residues: CASSLSTPGELFF. The CDR3 DNA sequence: TGTGCCAGCAGCCTAAGCACCCCCGGGGAGCTGTTTTTT.

The chain uses TRBV9 and TRBJ1-4, with TRBD1 matching over 7 bases. This CDR3 has 15 amino acids. CDR1 is SGDLS, CDR2 YYNGEE, per germline. V shed 4 bases and J 1 base; nucleotides not matched to a gene: 4. CDR3 sequence: CASSSRTGTNEKLFF. For the CDR3, the DNA is TGTGCCAGCAGCTCTCGGACAGGAACTAATGAAAAACTGTTTTTT.

The V call is TRBV28, the J call TRBJ2-7; D assignment may be TRBD1 or TRBD2 (5 bases each). Germline lookup yields CDR1 MDHEN and CDR2 SYDVKM. Between the trimmed V and J ends, which lost 6 bases and 4 bases, there was a span of 19 bases. This CDR3 spans 15 amino acids. The CDR3 DNA is TGTGCCAGCAGATCCCGTTCCGGGGCGGAATACGAGCAGTACTTC. It encodes CASRSRSGAEYEQYF.

The chain uses TRBV27 and TRBJ2-7; weak D call: TRBD2 (6 bases). V lost 2 bases and J lost 2, with 10 bases in between. Germline assignment: CDR1 MNHEY and CDR2 SMNVEV (reference sequence). The CDR3 consists of 14 residues. The CDR3 here is CASSLGGRPYEQYF. CDR3 coding DNA: TGTGCCAGCAGTTTAGGGGGGAGGCCCTACGAGCAGTACTTC.

The genes are TRBV28 and TRBJ1-4, with D hard to call. Germline values: CDR1 MDHEN, CDR2 SYDVKM. The CDR3 contains 14 residues. V was cut by 7 bases and J by 8 bases, with 17 bases left in between. CDR3 in DNA: TGTGCCAGCAACGGGGTTGGAGTACGGGAAAAACTGTTTTTT. Protein sequence: CASNGVGVREKLFF. Complete variable domain (other parts from reference TRBV28 and TRBJ1-4): DVKVTQSSRYLVKRTGEKVFLECVQDMDHENMFWYRQDPGLGLRLIYFSYDVKMKEKGDIPEGYSVSREKKERFSLILESASTNQTSMYLCASNGVGVREKLFFGSGTQLSVL.

This chain joins TRBV9 and TRBJ1-2; TRBD1 is a possible D gene (5 bases). The V end lost 4 bases, the J end lost 8 bases, and 18 bases lay between the germline ends. The CDR3 has 14 amino acids. CDR1 and CDR2 (germline): SGDLS, YYNGEE. The CDR3, as DNA: TGTGCCAGCAGCTCCCGACGGGGGGTTGGGGGCTACACCTTC. It specifies CASSSRRGVGGYTF. Filled out from reference TRBV9 and TRBJ1-2, the complete variable domain reads DSGVTQTPKHLITATGQRVTLRCSPRSGDLSVYWYQQSLDQGLQFLIQYYNGEERAKGNILERFSAQQFPDLHSELNLSSLELGDSALYFCASSSRRGVGGYTFGSGTRLTVV.